This T cell receptor (beta chain) appears in the sequencing data of a study of molecular identifiers for immune sequencing clone quantification. Library preparation followed earlier protocols using designated TCR primers. In TCRdb, the PCR reads were re-called with MiXCR into one record per CDR3 protein. The repertoire consists of about 100,000 distinct CDR3 sequences, with 36% occurring once and the leading ten covering under 5.5%. This clonotype was counted ten times or more. Antigen: not known. Germline lookup yields CDR1 MDHEN and CDR2 SYDVKM. This CDR3 is 18 amino acids long. Trimming removed 4 bases at V and 2 bases at J, with 18 bases between. Study conclusions and caveats: It was shown that clones above 20 RNA copies held over 97% of effector molecules, but under 1% in naive cells.

The sequencing sample was made of naive CD8+ T cells from blood, with Jurkat cell RNA spiked in. Subset indicated: FACS-sorted CD8+CD4-CCR7+CD45RA+ naive T cells. This rearrangement joins TRBV28 to TRBJ2-6; a weak D match, TRBD1 (6 bases). The receptor's source is a human donor in good health. Some libraries in this study had Jurkat cell RNA spiked in. CDR3 coding DNA: TGTGCCAGCAGTTCGATGATACAGGGTACCGCTGGGGCCAACGTCCTGACTTTC. The encoded protein is CASSSMIQGTAGANVLTF. Supplemented by reference TRBV28 and TRBJ2-6, the full variable domain reads DVKVTQSSRYLVKRTGEKVFLECVQDMDHENMFWYRQDPGLGLRLIYFSYDVKMKEKGDIPEGYSVSREKKERFSLILESASTNQTSMYLCASSSMIQGTAGANVLTFGAGSRLTVL.